The TCR beta chain under discussion was sequenced for a study of cytomegalovirus exposure and HLA in healthy donors. A remark on this clone: Its target is unknown.

PCR employed 60 Vbeta and 13 Jbeta primers. This table comes from immunoSEQ multiplex PCR, and its TCRdb copy is limited to in-frame clones, with some not included. The sample lists 150,000 to 200,000 clones; around 80% were seen once. Study-wide results and caveats: Fewer N-insertions (relative to the roughly 610-donor mean) were reportedly seen in an Asian-associated ancestry cluster in a later analysis. Later analysis showed TCR association rates varying by HLA locus, highest for DRB1 and lowest for HLA-C. Association of a missense DCLRE1C variant with TCR beta V- and J-gene trimming was reported in a later analysis.

V was clipped by 3 bases and J by 4 bases, with 7 bases between them. This CDR3 is built from 13 residues. Germline values: CDR1 SGHVS, CDR2 FNYEAQ. The chain employs TRBV7-6 and TRBJ1-5; D not resolved. This clonotype was sampled from a woman in her late teens or twenties in good health and CMV-seropositive. The sequenced sample was PBMCs. CDR3 sequence (DNA): TGTGCCAGCAGCTTTGGGAGTAATCAGCCCCAGCATTTT. As protein: CASSFGSNQPQHF.